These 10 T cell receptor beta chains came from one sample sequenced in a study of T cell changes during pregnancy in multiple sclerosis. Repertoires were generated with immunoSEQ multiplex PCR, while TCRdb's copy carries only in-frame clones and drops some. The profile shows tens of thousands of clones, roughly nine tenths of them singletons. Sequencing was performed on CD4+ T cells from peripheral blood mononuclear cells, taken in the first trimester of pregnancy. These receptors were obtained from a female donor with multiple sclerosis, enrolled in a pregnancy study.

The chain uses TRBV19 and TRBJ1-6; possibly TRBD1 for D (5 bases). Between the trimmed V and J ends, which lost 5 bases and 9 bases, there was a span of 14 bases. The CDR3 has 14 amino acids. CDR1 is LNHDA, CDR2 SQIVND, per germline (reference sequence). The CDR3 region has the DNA TGTGCCAGTAGTGCGGGACTCCCGGGTTCACCCCTCCACTTT. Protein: CASSAGLPGSPLHF.

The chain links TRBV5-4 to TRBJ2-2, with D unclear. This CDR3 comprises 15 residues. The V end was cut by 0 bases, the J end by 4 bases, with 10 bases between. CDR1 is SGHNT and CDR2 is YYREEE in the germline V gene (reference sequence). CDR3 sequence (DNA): TGTGCCAGCAGCTTGGATAATGTGTTCACCGGGGAGCTGTTTTTT. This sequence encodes CASSLDNVFTGELFF.

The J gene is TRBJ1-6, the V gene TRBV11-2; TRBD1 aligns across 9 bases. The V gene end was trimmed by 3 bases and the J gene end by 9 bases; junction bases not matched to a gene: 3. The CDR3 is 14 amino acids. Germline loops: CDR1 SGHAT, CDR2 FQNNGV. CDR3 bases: TGTGCCAGCAGCTTGACAGGGGGATTTTCACCCCTCCACTTT. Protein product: CASSLTGGFSPLHF.

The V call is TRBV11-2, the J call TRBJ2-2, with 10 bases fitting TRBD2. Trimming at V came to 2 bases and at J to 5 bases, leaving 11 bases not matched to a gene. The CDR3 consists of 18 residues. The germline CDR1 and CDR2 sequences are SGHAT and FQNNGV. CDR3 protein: CASSLIPGAGGPTGELFF. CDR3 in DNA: TGTGCCAGCAGCTTAATCCCCGGAGCGGGGGGGCCAACCGGGGAGCTGTTTTTT.

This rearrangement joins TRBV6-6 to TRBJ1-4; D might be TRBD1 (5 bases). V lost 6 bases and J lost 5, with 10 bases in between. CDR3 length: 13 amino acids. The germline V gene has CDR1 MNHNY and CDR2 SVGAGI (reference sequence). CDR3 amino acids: CASSQRGNEKLFF. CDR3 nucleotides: TGTGCCAGCAGCCAACGGGGGAATGAAAAACTGTTTTTT.

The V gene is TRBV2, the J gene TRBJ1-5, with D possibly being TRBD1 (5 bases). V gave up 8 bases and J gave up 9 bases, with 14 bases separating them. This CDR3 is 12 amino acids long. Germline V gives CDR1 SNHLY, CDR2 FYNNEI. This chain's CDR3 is CASQYGQGPQHF. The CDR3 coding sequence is TGTGCCAGCCAATACGGCCAGGGGCCCCAGCATTTT.

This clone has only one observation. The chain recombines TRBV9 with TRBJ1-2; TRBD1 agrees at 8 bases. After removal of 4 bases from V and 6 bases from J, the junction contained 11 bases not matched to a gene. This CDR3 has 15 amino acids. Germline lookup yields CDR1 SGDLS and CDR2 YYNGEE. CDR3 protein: CASSPKGQGRDGYTF. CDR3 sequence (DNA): TGTGCCAGCAGCCCTAAAGGACAGGGTCGGGATGGCTACACCTTC.

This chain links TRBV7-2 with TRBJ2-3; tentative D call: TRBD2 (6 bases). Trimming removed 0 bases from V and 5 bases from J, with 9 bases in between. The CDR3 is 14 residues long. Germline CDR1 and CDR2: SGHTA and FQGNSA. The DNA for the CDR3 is TGTGCCAGCAGCTTAGCGCTAGCGTTAGATACGCAGTATTTT. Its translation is CASSLALALDTQYF.

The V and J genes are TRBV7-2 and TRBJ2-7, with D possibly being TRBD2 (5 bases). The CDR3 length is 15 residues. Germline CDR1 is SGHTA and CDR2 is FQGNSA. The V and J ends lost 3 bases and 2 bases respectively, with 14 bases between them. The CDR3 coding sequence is TGTGCCAGCAGCTTCGGGGTGAGGAGAACCTACGAGCAGTACTTC. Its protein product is CASSFGVRRTYEQYF.

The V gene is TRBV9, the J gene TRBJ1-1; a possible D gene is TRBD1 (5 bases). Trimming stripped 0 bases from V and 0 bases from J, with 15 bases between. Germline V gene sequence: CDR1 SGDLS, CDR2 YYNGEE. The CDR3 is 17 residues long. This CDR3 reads CASSVDLAGGLNTEAFF. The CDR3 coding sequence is TGTGCCAGCAGCGTAGATTTGGCGGGGGGATTGAACACTGAAGCTTTCTTT. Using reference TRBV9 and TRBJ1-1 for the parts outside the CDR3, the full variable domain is DSGVTQTPKHLITATGQRVTLRCSPRSGDLSVYWYQQSLDQGLQFLIQYYNGEERAKGNILERFSAQQFPDLHSELNLSSLELGDSALYFCASSVDLAGGLNTEAFFGQGTRLTVV.